The following is a TCR beta chain sequence with its context. What it binds is unknown. This sample is part of a study of cytomegalovirus exposure and HLA in healthy donors. On the study more broadly: Earlier, 100 million or so unique TCR beta sequences were recovered from roughly 180 million T cells by an analysis.

Amplification used 60 Vbeta primers and 13 Jbeta primers. TCRdb's copy holds only in-frame clones and misses some; the assay was immunoSEQ multiplex PCR. The table lists about 62,000 clones, about 89% of them singletons. CDR1 is LGHNA, CDR2 YNFKEQ, per germline. V lost 3 bases and J lost 6; bases outside the gene matches: 6. This CDR3 is 15 amino acids long. The study's findings and limits: Reportedly, TCR beta sequences accurately predicted HLA-A and HLA-B alleles in most subjects.

The V and J genes are TRBV4-2 and TRBJ2-2, with 8 nucleotides matching TRBD2. Material for sequencing was PBMCs. This receptor was obtained from a man aged 18 to 30 in good health and CMV-seronegative. For the CDR3, the DNA is TGTGCCAGCAGCCATGATCCGGGGGGGGCCGGGGAGCTGTTTTTT. Its protein is CASSHDPGGAGELFF.